These T cell receptor beta chains were read from a single sample in a study of sequential checkpoint blockade in melanoma. Clones were read by immunoSEQ multiplex PCR, and TCRdb kept only the in-frame ones, dropping some. The sample has tens of thousands of clones; nearly 70% are singletons. The sample consisted of CD8+ T cells sorted from blood (inferred from file names), taken from a patient given nivolumab and ipilimumab in sequence. Receptors originate from a human donor with melanoma. Both conserved end residues are part of each CDR3. A D gene is named only where the DNA matches it firmly. Size tells how often a clone was seen (once, few, many) or the class of an expanded clone, and some rows leave it out.

v_call	d_call	j_call	clone_size	cdr3_aa	cdr3_nt
TRBV23-1	TRBD1	TRBJ2-7	-	CASSQLSSGTGAPCYEQYF	TGCGCCAGCAGTCAATTAAGTTCCGGGACAGGGGCCCCCTGTTACGAGCAGTACTTC
TRBV5-4	-	TRBJ1-2	-	CASSLARDYGYTF	TGTGCCAGCAGCTTGGCCAGGGACTATGGCTACACCTTC
TRBV7-2	TRBD1	TRBJ2-7	-	CASSLGATGSPYEQYF	TGTGCCAGCAGCTTAGGGGCGACAGGGTCCCCCTACGAGCAGTACTTC
TRBV27	TRBD2	TRBJ2-5	-	CASSFWGGEKTQYF	TGTGCCAGCAGTTTTTGGGGGGGGGAGAAGACCCAGTACTTC
TRBV7-9	-	TRBJ1-3	-	CASTFRAGGRSGNTIYF	TGTGCCAGCACTTTTCGTGCCGGGGGACGCTCTGGAAACACCATATATTTT
TRBV9	-	TRBJ2-1	-	CASSVDVYGGDNEQFF	TGTGCCAGCAGCGTAGATGTATATGGAGGGGACAATGAGCAGTTCTTC
TRBV5-4	-	TRBJ1-5	-	CASSLGQNQPQHF	TGTGCCAGCAGCCTTGGACAGAATCAGCCCCAGCATTTT
TRBV27	TRBD1	TRBJ1-1	-	CASSLSTTGGAGAFF	TGTGCCAGCAGTTTGTCGACTACAGGGGGCGCGGGAGCTTTCTTT
TRBV27	-	TRBJ2-7	-	CASSERTVTSYEQYF	TGTGCCAGCAGTGAACGGACAGTAACCTCCTACGAGCAGTACTTC
TRBV27	-	TRBJ2-1	-	CASSLGPNNEQFF	TGTGCCAGCAGTTTAGGCCCGAACAATGAGCAGTTCTTC
TRBV28	-	TRBJ2-4	-	CASSPLGSNIQYF	TGTGCCAGCAGTCCACTAGGTTCGAACATTCAGTACTTC
TRBV5-5	-	TRBJ2-7	-	CASSLAAGNEQYF	TGTGCCAGCAGCTTGGCCGCGGGAAACGAGCAGTACTTC
TRBV9	-	TRBJ1-2	-	CASSVVSGSGGYTF	TGTGCCAGCAGCGTAGTCTCGGGAAGCGGTGGCTACACCTTC
TRBV18	TRBD1	TRBJ1-5	once	CASSKTQGAEMDQPQHF	TGTGCCAGCTCAAAAACACAGGGGGCGGAAATGGATCAGCCCCAGCATTTT
TRBV9	-	TRBJ2-3	-	CASSAGGIERSDTQYF	TGTGCCAGCAGCGCGGGGGGCATAGAGAGGTCAGATACGCAGTATTTT
TRBV14	TRBD2	TRBJ2-3	once	CASSLVGGGTDTQYF	TGCGCCAGCAGCCTAGTCGGGGGGGGCACAGATACGCAGTATTTT
TRBV5-1	-	TRBJ1-5	few	CASSLGGLNQPQHF	TGCGCCAGCAGCTTGGGGGGGCTCAATCAGCCCCAGCATTTT
TRBV7-9	TRBD1	TRBJ2-7	-	CASSPATGGYPWEQYF	TGTGCCAGCAGCCCTGCCACAGGGGGCTATCCGTGGGAGCAGTACTTC
TRBV2	-	TRBJ2-1	-	CASSINRGGNEQFF	TGTGCCAGCAGTATAAACAGGGGAGGCAATGAGCAGTTCTTC